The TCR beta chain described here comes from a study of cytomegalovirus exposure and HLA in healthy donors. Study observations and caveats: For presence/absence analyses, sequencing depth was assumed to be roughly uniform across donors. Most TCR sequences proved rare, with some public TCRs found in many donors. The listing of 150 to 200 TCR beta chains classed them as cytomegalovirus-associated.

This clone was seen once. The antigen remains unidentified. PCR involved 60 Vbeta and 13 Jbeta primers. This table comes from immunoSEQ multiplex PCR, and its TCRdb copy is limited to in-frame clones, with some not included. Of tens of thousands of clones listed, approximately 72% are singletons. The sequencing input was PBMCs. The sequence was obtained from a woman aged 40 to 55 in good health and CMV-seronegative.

The CDR3 DNA sequence: TGTGCCAGCAGAAATACCGGGACAGGGAGAAAGGCCCAGTACTTC. Translating it yields CASRNTGTGRKAQYF. The chain uses TRBV28 and TRBJ2-5; TRBD1 aligns across 9 bases. The CDR3 totals 15 residues. V gave up 6 bases and J gave up 9 bases; unmatched junction bases: 14. Germline CDR1 reads MDHEN; CDR2 reads SYDVKM.